This is a list of T cell receptor beta chains from one sample in a study of T cells in localized non-small cell lung cancer. Using immunoSEQ multiplex PCR, the repertoire was profiled, and TCRdb retains in-frame clones only, with some absent. The sample contains roughly 20,000 clones, about 81% of which appear only once. The material was peripheral blood, obtained before any cancer treatment. These receptors were obtained from a man between 35 and 75 years old with stage I lung adenocarcinoma. Both conserved end residues are part of each CDR3. A D gene is named only where the DNA matches it firmly. Size values are once, few and many counts, or a class for expanded clones, and some rows have none.

TGCGCCAGCAGCCGGAGGACAGGATCAGATACGCAGTATTTT,CASSRRTGSDTQYF,TRBJ2-3,NA,TRBD1,TRBV5-1
TGTGCTAGCAGCTTAGAATTGAGCACTGAAGCTTTCTTT,CASSLELSTEAFF,TRBJ1-1,NA,NA,TRBV7-7
TGTGCCATCGGCGGACGGGGGGACACCTACGAGCAGTACTTC,CAIGGRGDTYEQYF,TRBJ2-7,few,NA,TRBV10-3
TGTGCCAGCAGCTCCCCGACAGGAAACAATGAGCAGTTCTTC,CASSSPTGNNEQFF,TRBJ2-1,NA,NA,TRBV5-4
TGTGCCAGCAGTCCCGCCGGGACAGCCTGGACCTACACCTTC,CASSPAGTAWTYTF,TRBJ1-2,NA,TRBD1,TRBV27
TGTGCCAGCAGCCTCAGGGACGGGGATGAAAAACTGTTTTTT,CASSLRDGDEKLFF,TRBJ1-4,NA,NA,TRBV5-6
TGTGCCAGCCACAAAGCGGGAGGAAGCGGGGAGCTGTTTTTT,CASHKAGGSGELFF,TRBJ2-2,NA,TRBD2,TRBV5-4
TGTGCCAGCAGTGAGGGTCCTTCCTTTGGAGAGCAGTTCTTC,CASSEGPSFGEQFF,TRBJ2-1,NA,NA,TRBV6-1
TGTGCCAGCAGTTTCGGGACAGGGTGGAACTCTGAAGCTTTCTTT,CASSFGTGWNSEAFF,TRBJ1-1,NA,TRBD1,TRBV28
TGTGCCAGTAGTATAAATGCCGGGACAGCCTGGGGCTCTGGAAACACCATATATTTT,CASSINAGTAWGSGNTIYF,TRBJ1-3,NA,TRBD1,TRBV19
TGTGCCAGCAGCCTTGATACTACAGGGGTCTATGGCTACACCTTC,CASSLDTTGVYGYTF,TRBJ1-2,NA,TRBD1,TRBV5-5
TGTGCCAGCTCACCACCGGGACTAGCGTCAGATACGCAGTATTTT,CASSPPGLASDTQYF,TRBJ2-3,NA,TRBD2,TRBV18